The 26 T cell receptor beta chains reported below all come from one sample, sequenced in a study of T cell repertoires in cytomegalovirus infection. Antigens of these TCRs are unknown. MiXCR, applied by TCRdb to the reads, yields one record per CDR3 protein. The sample records some 920,000 distinct CDR3 sequences, around 31% being singletons. This sample comprised cultured CD8+ T cells from PBMCs, obtained from culture after CMV antigen stimulation. These receptors were obtained from a human donor in good health (CMV status not recorded). Some clones in this sample may be carry-over from other donors' samples.

The chain recombines TRBV25-1 with TRBJ1-2, with TRBD1 as a possible D gene (5 bases). The CDR3 is 12 amino acids. The V end was cut by 4 bases, the J end by 6 bases, with 9 bases between. Per the germline V gene, CDR1 is MGHDK and CDR2 is SYGVNS. This CDR3 reads CASSVTANGYTF. The CDR3 coding sequence is TGTGCCAGCAGTGTGACAGCAAATGGCTACACCTTC.

The table lists this clonotype with many counts. The V call is TRBV7-2, the J call TRBJ1-1; D is ambiguous. V dropped 0 bases and J dropped 3 bases, with 8 bases sitting between them. Germline V gene sequence: CDR1 SGHTA, CDR2 FQGNSA. CDR3 size: 14 residues. In DNA, the CDR3 is TGTGCCAGCAGCTTAGCCGGGAGGGACACTGAAGCTTTCTTT. Translation gives CASSLAGRDTEAFF.

This clonotype was found a few times. J is TRBJ1-1 and V is TRBV6-5; the match to TRBD1 covers 7 bases. The J segment lost 1 base and the V segment lost 4 bases, leaving 15 bases of the junction unmatched. The CDR3 contains 18 residues. Germline values: CDR1 MNHEY, CDR2 SVGAGI. CDR3 bases: TGTGCCAGCAGTTCGACAGGGAGGGAGTTTTTTAGGAACACTGAAGCTTTCTTT. Its translation: CASSSTGREFFRNTEAFF.

In this sample, this clonotype turned up a few times. The chain joins TRBV24-1 to TRBJ2-1; TRBD1 matches 9 bases. The CDR3 runs 15 residues. The germline CDR1 and CDR2 sequences are KGHDR and SFDVKD. V shed 3 bases and J 3 bases; nucleotides not matched to a gene: 2. For the CDR3, the DNA is TGTGCCACCAGTGATGGACAGGGGTACTACAATGAGCAGTTCTTC. Protein product: CATSDGQGYYNEQFF.

The chain carries TRBV20-1 and TRBJ1-2; D unclear. The CDR3 sequence is 12 residues long. V lost 5 bases and J 4 bases, leaving 11 bases between the germline ends. Germline V gives CDR1 DFQATT, CDR2 SNEGSKA (reference sequence). The CDR3 reads CSASGVGYGYTF. The CDR3 bases are TGCAGTGCTTCCGGAGTGGGCTATGGCTACACCTTC.

This clonotype was counted ten times or more. This sequence joins TRBV5-1 and TRBJ1-6; D is unclear. The V gene lost 4 bases and the J gene lost 9 bases, with 17 bases spanning the gap. The CDR3 loop spans 15 amino acids. Germline-derived CDR1 and CDR2 are SGHRS and YFSETQ. The CDR3 nucleotides read TGCGCCAGCAGCACCCACGGGTGGGAGGGTTCACCCCTCCACTTT. It yields the protein CASSTHGWEGSPLHF.

The table lists this clonotype with a few counts. V usage is TRBV2 and J usage is TRBJ1-5, with 7 bases matching TRBD1. The CDR3 runs 17 residues. J lost 2 bases, V lost 8 bases, and 15 bases had no gene match. Germline CDR1 SNHLY, CDR2 FYNNEI. The CDR3 loop is CASRQGWAGGGNQPQHF. In nucleotides, the CDR3 is TGTGCCAGCCGACAGGGCTGGGCAGGAGGAGGCAATCAGCCCCAGCATTTT. Based on the CDR3 plus reference TRBV2 and TRBJ1-5, the full variable domain is EPEVTQTPSHQVTQMGQEVILRCVPISNHLYFYWYRQILGQKVEFLVSFYNNEISEKSEIFDDQFSVERPDGSNFTLKIRSTKLEDSAMYFCASRQGWAGGGNQPQHFGDGTRLSIL.

This clonotype was recorded at least ten times. The rearrangement joins TRBV6-1 to TRBJ1-5, with D tentatively TRBD1 (6 bases). V lost 7 bases, J lost 5 bases, and 18 bases lay in between. CDR3 length equals 15 residues. CDR1 and CDR2 from the germline V gene are MNHNS and SASEGT. The CDR3 DNA is TGTGCCAGCATCTCCGGGGGGGCTGTGGATCAGCCCCAGCATTTT. As protein: CASISGGAVDQPQHF.

This clonotype was counted a few times. The chain joins TRBV4-1 to TRBJ1-3, with D tentatively TRBD1 (6 bases). Trimming stripped 3 bases from V and 2 bases from J, with 20 bases between. The CDR3 extends over 18 amino acids. Germline V gene data show CDR1 as MGHRA and CDR2 as YSYEKL. CDR3 in amino acids: CASSQVDSGGLAGNTIYF. Written as DNA, the CDR3 is TGCGCCAGCAGCCAGGTTGACAGCGGGGGCCTAGCTGGAAACACCATATATTTT.

CDR3 region: CASSEAGLGGLNEQFF. DNA for the CDR3: TGTGCCAGCAGTGAAGCTGGACTCGGCGGCTTAAATGAGCAGTTCTTC. The chain combines TRBV2 with TRBJ2-1; D may be TRBD2 (5 bases). From germline, CDR1 is SNHLY and CDR2 FYNNEI. This CDR3 is 16 amino acids long. The V end lost 0 bases, the J end lost 7 bases, and 16 bases lay between the germline ends.

The V call is TRBV6-2 or TRBV6-3, the J call TRBJ2-2; D is perhaps TRBD2 (5 bases). Germline loops: CDR1 MNHEY, CDR2 SVGEGT. The V end lost 2 bases, the J end lost 5 bases, and 21 bases lay between the germline ends. The CDR3 contains 18 residues. The CDR3 here is CASSYGQALLVETGELFF. CDR3 DNA sequence: TGTGCCAGCAGTTACGGTCAGGCGCTACTAGTTGAAACCGGGGAGCTGTTTTTT.

This clonotype was observed at least ten times. This rearrangement joins TRBV7-9 to TRBJ1-1; 7 bases line up with TRBD1. The CDR3 runs 15 residues. Germline CDR1 is SEHNR and CDR2 is FQNEAQ (reference sequence). With V trimmed by 3 bases and J by 5 bases, 9 bases remained unmatched. CDR3 protein: CASSFTGTVGTEAFF. CDR3 DNA: TGTGCCAGCAGCTTCACCGGGACAGTGGGGACTGAAGCTTTCTTT. The whole variable domain, filled in from reference TRBV7-9 and TRBJ1-1, reads DTGVSQNPRHKITKRGQNVTFRCDPISEHNRLYWYRQTLGQGPEFLTYFQNEAQLEKSRLLSDRFSAERPKGSFSTLEIQRTEQGDSAMYLCASSFTGTVGTEAFFGQGTRLTVV.

This sequence joins TRBV5-5 and TRBJ2-5; no clear D gene. The CDR3 runs 14 residues. The ends were cut back, 2 bases at V and 2 bases at J, with 10 bases in the middle. The V gene's germline CDR1 is SGHKS and CDR2 YYEKEE (reference sequence). DNA for the CDR3: TGTGCCAGCAGCTTCTCCAGGACGCAAGAGACCCAGTACTTC. Translating it yields CASSFSRTQETQYF.

This clonotype has more than one count but fewer than ten. Here the CDR3 reads CASSPRTSGMTGELFF. The CDR3 nucleotides are TGTGCCAGCAGCCCCCGGACTAGCGGCATGACCGGGGAGCTGTTTTTT. The genes are TRBV7-6 and TRBJ2-2, with TRBD2 identical over 10 bases. J was trimmed by 5 bases and V by 5 bases; bases with no gene match: 8. This CDR3 is 16 amino acids long. Germline V gene data show CDR1 as SGHVS and CDR2 as FNYEAQ.

V gene TRBV4-1 combines with J gene TRBJ2-3; D may be TRBD2 (6 bases). Between the trimmed V and J ends, which lost 4 bases and 4 bases, there was a span of 18 bases. The length of the CDR3 is 16 residues. Germline V lookup: CDR1 MGHRA, CDR2 YSYEKL. In nucleotides, the CDR3 is TGCGCCAGCAGCCCCGCCGGGACTTCCGCCCCAGATACGCAGTATTTT. Translated: CASSPAGTSAPDTQYF.

Here the CDR3 reads CASSLESGGGTYEQYF. The CDR3 DNA follows: TGCGCCAGCAGCTTGGAATCAGGGGGCGGAACCTACGAGCAGTACTTC. This chain joins TRBV5-1 and TRBJ2-7; 8 bases agree with TRBD1. CDR3 length: 16 residues. Per the germline V gene, CDR1 is SGHRS and CDR2 is YFSETQ. Germline trimming cut 0 bases from V and 2 bases from J; bases unmatched to any gene: 7.

Remarks on this clonotype: One end of the junction fails to match germline, which may point to a read error. J is TRBJ1-2 and V is TRBV4-1; D unclear. Germline V gene data show CDR1 as MGHRA and CDR2 as YSYEKL. This CDR3 is 13 amino acids long. CDR3 in amino acids: CASSQEFNYGYTF. CDR3 nucleotide sequence: TGTGCCAGCAGCCAAGAATTCAACTATGGCTACACCTTC.

The chain combines TRBV18 with TRBJ1-5; 7 nucleotides align to TRBD1. V lost 3 bases and J lost 7; bases outside the gene matches: 3. The CDR3 consists of 13 residues. Germline V gene lookup returns CDR1 KGHSH and CDR2 LQKENI. Written as DNA, the CDR3 is TGTGCCAGCTCACCTTCGGGACAGCAGCCCCAGCATTTT. Translated: CASSPSGQQPQHF.

Regarding this clonotype: Since a much larger clone is just one base distant, this may be a read error. This chain joins TRBV6-2 or TRBV6-3 and TRBJ2-5; 8 nucleotides line up with TRBD2. The CDR3 spans 14 residues. In germline, CDR1 is MNHEY, CDR2 SVGEGT. The CDR3 spells CVSSTGREVETQYF. In DNA, the CDR3 is TGTGTCAGCAGTACAGGGCGGGAGGTAGAGACCCAGTACTTC.

In DNA form, the CDR3 reads TGTGCCAGCAGCTCGGGACAGGGGCTAAACATTCAGTACTTC. It specifies CASSSGQGLNIQYF. This chain connects TRBV7-6 to TRBJ2-4; 10 bases are a match to TRBD1. The V gene's germline CDR1 is SGHVS and CDR2 FNYEAQ. The CDR3 totals 14 residues. V shed 4 bases, J shed 6 bases, and the junction held 3 bases outside the gene matches.

This clonotype has more than one count but fewer than ten. The chain links TRBV19 to TRBJ1-5, with D perhaps TRBD1 (6 bases). Germline V gene sequence: CDR1 LNHDA, CDR2 SQIVND (reference sequence). V shed 5 bases and J shed 3 bases, with 14 bases lying between them. The CDR3 loop spans 15 amino acids. CDR3 bases: TGTGCCAGTAGTGAGTTCAGGGGACCCAATCAGCCCCAGCATTTT. Encoded protein: CASSEFRGPNQPQHF.

The CDR3: CASSELMSPDVRELFF. In nucleotides, the CDR3 is TGTGCCAGCAGTGAACTAATGTCCCCGGACGTGCGGGAGCTGTTTTTT. The genes are TRBV6-1 and TRBJ2-2; D gene ambiguous. V dropped 2 bases and J dropped 9 bases, with 19 bases sitting between them. Germline values: CDR1 MNHNS, CDR2 SASEGT. The CDR3 length is 16 residues.

This clonotype has just a few counts. The chain is built from TRBV6-1 and TRBJ1-5; D uncertain. This CDR3 is built from 19 residues. CDR1 and CDR2 (germline): MNHNS, SASEGT. Trimming took 6 bases from V and 2 from J, leaving 26 bases between them. The CDR3 sequence is CASSAVGHQPRIRNQPQHF. For the CDR3, the DNA is TGTGCCAGCAGCGCCGTAGGCCACCAACCAAGAATACGCAATCAGCCCCAGCATTTT.

The chain combines TRBV5-6 with TRBJ2-1, with 9 bases matching TRBD1. The CDR3 loop spans 16 amino acids. Germline loops: CDR1 SGHDT, CDR2 YYEEEE. The V gene end was trimmed by 0 bases and the J gene end by 5 bases; junction bases not matched to a gene: 6. CDR3 loop: CASSLAGTGSNNEQFF. The CDR3 coding sequence is TGTGCCAGCAGCTTGGCCGGGACAGGGTCTAACAATGAGCAGTTCTTC.

In this sample, this clonotype turned up a few times. The chain couples TRBV7-2 to TRBJ2-2; D perhaps matches TRBD1 (6 bases). V dropped 1 base and J dropped 5 bases, with 14 bases sitting between them. The CDR3 has 16 amino acids. The germline CDR1 and CDR2 sequences are SGHTA and FQGNSA. CDR3 sequence reads: CASSLEPGVRTGELFF. The DNA for the CDR3 is TGTGCCAGCAGCTTAGAACCAGGGGTCAGGACCGGGGAGCTGTTTTTT.

This clonotype was detected only a few times. No DNA is shown, since the ends of the CDR3 on it are uncertain; the CDR3 is the one TCRdb lists. This chain connects TRBV7-2 to TRBJ2-3. Looked up from germline, CDR1 is SGHTA and CDR2 is FQGNSA. The CDR3 sequence runs 16 residues, both termini included. CDR3: CASILGLAAYTDTQYF.